This T cell receptor (beta chain) originates from a study of human T cells and chemical hapten exposure. CDR1 and CDR2 (germline): SGHTA, FQGNSA. The CDR3 covers 13 residues. Trimming pared 1 base from V and 9 bases from J, leaving 9 bases between. One entry per CDR3 protein, called by TCRdb with MiXCR from the RACE reads. The sample contains 180,000 or so distinct CDR3 sequences, approximately 31% of which appear only once. Documented time point: pre-sensitization, week 0. Stated treatment: therapeutic diphenylcyclopropenone sensitization with weekly scalp DPC. The gene calls are TRBV7-2 and TRBJ2-2; unclear D gene. This sequence originates from a woman aged 25 to 45 with alopecia areata. Some clones in this sample may be carry-over from other donors' samples. Specimen: whole blood, collected in connection with sensitization to the hapten diphenylcyclopropenone (DPC). CDR3 DNA sequence: TGTGCCAGCAGCTTAGTGACGAGCCGGGAGCTGTTTTTT. This sequence encodes CASSLVTSRELFF.